This T cell receptor (beta chain) is from a study of patients and donors after allogeneic stem cell transplantation. MiXCR, run by TCRdb on the RT-PCR reads, gives a single entry per CDR3 protein. The sample carries about 200,000 distinct CDR3 sequences, less than 50% recorded once. Between the trimmed V and J ends, which lost 0 bases and 4 bases, there was a span of 10 bases. This CDR3 region has 16 residues. Germline V gene sequence: CDR1 SGHTA, CDR2 FQGNSA. Sequencing input: blood, either unsorted or a sorted T cell fraction (not recorded which). The J gene is TRBJ1-6, the V gene TRBV7-2; D may be TRBD1 (5 bases). The TCR comes from a human donor who was either an allogeneic HSCT recipient or a stem cell or donor lymphocyte infusion donor (not recorded which). It is not recorded whose cells these are; they may come from a transplant donor. The CDR3 reads CASSLARTKYNSPLHF. The CDR3 bases are TGTGCCAGCAGCTTAGCCAGGACAAAGTATAATTCACCCCTCCACTTT.